This T cell receptor (beta chain) was sequenced during a study of T cell repertoires in cytomegalovirus infection (dated by TCRdb to the late 2010s). In the study overall: Donor HLA type was relevant to the analysis, because carriage of CMV infection together with the matching HLA type was indicated by public TCR beta signatures. The study at large found these results: In both this cohort and an independent cohort of a few hundred donors, the cumulative frequency of public TCR beta family members distinguished carriers of CMV infection plus the relevant HLA type. In the ex vivo response, HLA-C-restricted CMV-specific TCR beta clonotypes were dominant, and in two of eight donors the single most frequent clonotype came from this HLA-C-restricted group.

This clonotype occurred once. Its cognate antigen has yet to be identified. No much larger clone is present one base from it, and per-base qualities are unavailable. One read alone makes for weak evidence. Measured from the cysteine to the phenylalanine, the CDR3 is 14 residues long. The kept DNA is CDR3 alone, 42 bases in frame from the first base. CDR1 SGHRS and CDR2 YFSETQ are derived from the germline V gene. Between the V and J ends, shortened by 0 bases and 5 bases respectively, the junction contains 11 bases. Data came from an Illumina HiSeq 1500. TCRdb trimmed public reads at Q25 via fastp, called clones via MiXCR and kept in-frame beta chains. Under each unique CDR3 protein, matching rows form one entry showing the most common genes and DNA. Recorded for this sample are about 130,000 distinct CDR3 sequences; 20% to 30% of them occurred a single time. Together, the top ten hold about a third of the sample.

Sequenced sample: PBMCs, sequenced either directly or after in vitro stimulation (not recorded which). The receptor was isolated from a human donor in good health (CMV status not recorded). Some clones in this sample may be carry-over from other donors' samples. Rearrangement joined TRBV5-1 to TRBJ1-2, and perhaps TRBD1 as D gene, on 6 matching bases. The DNA reads TGCGCCAGCAGCTTGGTGGCAGGGGAGTATGGCTACACCTTC. Translation gives CASSLVAGEYGYTF.